This is a list of T cell receptor beta chains from one sample in a study of siplizumab effects on memory and regulatory T cells. Clones were sequenced by immunoSEQ multiplex PCR, and TCRdb holds only the in-frame ones, with some missing. The repertoire holds tens of thousands of clones, with 80% to 90% as singletons. Sequenced material: Tregs sorted from blood. Receptor source: a human donor in good health. Both conserved end residues are part of each CDR3. Fields, in order: clone size, CDR3 length, J gene, D gene, V gene, CDR3 DNA, CDR3 protein. D genes are given only for firm matches. Clone size is shown for a subset of rows, as once, few, many or a class of expanded clone.

clone size: -; CDR3 length: 14; J gene: TRBJ2-5; D gene: TRBD1; V gene: TRBV5-1; CDR3 DNA: TGCGCCAGCAGTCCAACAGGGGGCTGGGAGACCCAGTACTTC; CDR3 protein: CASSPTGGWETQYF
clone size: -; CDR3 length: 12; J gene: TRBJ2-2; D gene: -; V gene: TRBV19; CDR3 DNA: TGTGCCAGTAGTCCCCGTTCGGGGGAGCTGTTTTTT; CDR3 protein: CASSPRSGELFF
clone size: -; CDR3 length: 12; J gene: TRBJ1-5; D gene: -; V gene: TRBV6-6; CDR3 DNA: TGTGCCAGCAGTTACCCGGATCAGCCCCAGCATTTT; CDR3 protein: CASSYPDQPQHF
clone size: -; CDR3 length: 11; J gene: TRBJ1-1; D gene: -; V gene: TRBV19; CDR3 DNA: TGTGCCAGTACAGGGTTCGCTGAAGCTTTCTTT; CDR3 protein: CASTGFAEAFF
clone size: -; CDR3 length: 16; J gene: TRBJ1-1; D gene: TRBD1; V gene: TRBV5-6; CDR3 DNA: TGTGCCAGCAGCTTTTTCGAGACAGGGGGTGCGACTGAAGCTTTCTTT; CDR3 protein: CASSFFETGGATEAFF
clone size: -; CDR3 length: 15; J gene: TRBJ2-2; D gene: TRBD1; V gene: TRBV10-3; CDR3 DNA: TGTGCCATCAGTCCCGGGACAGGGGCCACCGGGGAGCTGTTTTTT; CDR3 protein: CAISPGTGATGELFF
clone size: -; CDR3 length: 14; J gene: TRBJ2-3; D gene: TRBD1; V gene: TRBV27; CDR3 DNA: TGTGCCAGCAGTTTAGACAGGGCCACAGATACGCAGTATTTT; CDR3 protein: CASSLDRATDTQYF
clone size: -; CDR3 length: 16; J gene: TRBJ2-3; D gene: TRBD2; V gene: TRBV10-3; CDR3 DNA: TGTGCCATCAGTGCCCAGCGGGGGAAAAGCACAGATACGCAGTATTTT; CDR3 protein: CAISAQRGKSTDTQYF
clone size: -; CDR3 length: 14; J gene: TRBJ2-5; D gene: TRBD1; V gene: TRBV5-6; CDR3 DNA: TGTGCCAGCAGCATACAGGGGGCAGAAGAGACCCAGTACTTC; CDR3 protein: CASSIQGAEETQYF
clone size: -; CDR3 length: 11; J gene: TRBJ1-4; D gene: -; V gene: TRBV28; CDR3 DNA: TGTGCCAGCAGTTCCCCGGTTATAATGTTTTTT; CDR3 protein: CASSSPVIMFF
clone size: -; CDR3 length: 14; J gene: TRBJ1-2; D gene: TRBD1; V gene: TRBV5-6; CDR3 DNA: TGTGCCAGCAGCCTACAGGGGGCTCAGAGGGGCTACACCTTC; CDR3 protein: CASSLQGAQRGYTF
clone size: -; CDR3 length: 14; J gene: TRBJ2-5; D gene: TRBD2; V gene: TRBV2; CDR3 DNA: TGTGCCACCACCCTTCAACTAGCGGAAGAGACCCAGTACTTC; CDR3 protein: CATTLQLAEETQYF
clone size: -; CDR3 length: 16; J gene: TRBJ2-3; D gene: -; V gene: TRBV5-6; CDR3 DNA: TGTGCCAGCACCCGAGACCTCGGAGGAAGCACAGATACGCAGTATTTT; CDR3 protein: CASTRDLGGSTDTQYF
clone size: -; CDR3 length: 13; J gene: TRBJ2-5; D gene: -; V gene: TRBV28; CDR3 DNA: TGTGCCAGCAGTTTTGGGGGAAAAGAGACCCAGTACTTC; CDR3 protein: CASSFGGKETQYF
clone size: -; CDR3 length: 14; J gene: TRBJ1-1; D gene: -; V gene: TRBV30; CDR3 DNA: TGTGCCTGGAGCGTTATACGAAGGAACACTGAAGCTTTCTTT; CDR3 protein: CAWSVIRRNTEAFF
clone size: -; CDR3 length: 14; J gene: TRBJ1-2; D gene: -; V gene: TRBV7-2; CDR3 DNA: TGTGCCAGCAGCTTAGTTGTGGCAGGGTATGGCTACACCTTC; CDR3 protein: CASSLVVAGYGYTF
clone size: few; CDR3 length: 12; J gene: TRBJ2-7; D gene: -; V gene: TRBV7-9; CDR3 DNA: TGTGCCAGCAGCCCCGGGTTGGGCGAGCAGTACTTC; CDR3 protein: CASSPGLGEQYF
clone size: -; CDR3 length: 11; J gene: TRBJ2-3; D gene: -; V gene: TRBV29-1; CDR3 DNA: TGCAGCGTTGCCCGCACAGATACGCAGTATTTT; CDR3 protein: CSVARTDTQYF
clone size: -; CDR3 length: 14; J gene: TRBJ1-5; D gene: -; V gene: TRBV28; CDR3 DNA: TGTGCCAGCAGTTTAACGGCTTCACGGCAGCCCCAGCATTTT; CDR3 protein: CASSLTASRQPQHF
clone size: -; CDR3 length: 10; J gene: TRBJ1-2; D gene: -; V gene: TRBV6-1; CDR3 DNA: TGTGCCAGCAGTAAAAGGGGGGGGCACTTC; CDR3 protein: CASSKRGGHF
clone size: -; CDR3 length: 14; J gene: TRBJ1-2; D gene: -; V gene: TRBV5-4; CDR3 DNA: TGTGCCAGCAGCCCCCTCGAGGAAAACTATGGCTACACCTTC; CDR3 protein: CASSPLEENYGYTF
clone size: -; CDR3 length: 17; J gene: TRBJ2-6; D gene: -; V gene: TRBV25-1; CDR3 DNA: TGTGCCAGCAGTGAACCCCCGGGGGTGGCTGGGGCCAACGTCCTGACTTTC; CDR3 protein: CASSEPPGVAGANVLTF
clone size: -; CDR3 length: 13; J gene: TRBJ1-2; D gene: -; V gene: TRBV29-1; CDR3 DNA: TGCAGCGTGAACCGACTGCCTAGCGATGGCTACACCTTC; CDR3 protein: CSVNRLPSDGYTF